The 21 T cell receptor beta chains below come from one sample, sequenced in a study of CD8 T cells in Susac syndrome. Reverse transcription of roughly 0.5 to 1 ug RNA was performed with random hexamers. MiXCR was run by TCRdb on the immunoSEQ multiplex PCR reads, yielding one entry per CDR3 protein. The sample yields approximately 210,000 distinct CDR3 sequences, about 95% seen once. Sample: CD4+ T cells from PBMCs. The receptors stem from a human donor with multiple sclerosis.

This rearrangement joins TRBV5-1 to TRBJ2-7, with D possibly being TRBD1 (6 bases). Germline V gene data show CDR1 as SGHRS and CDR2 as YFSETQ. V dropped 1 base and J dropped 5 bases, with 13 bases sitting between them. This CDR3 contains 14 residues. CDR3 DNA: TGCGCCAGCAGCTTGTTTCAGGGGATTAACGAGCAGTACTTC. This sequence encodes CASSLFQGINEQYF. The whole variable domain, filled in from reference TRBV5-1 and TRBJ2-7, reads KAGVTQTPRYLIKTRGQQVTLSCSPISGHRSVSWYQQTPGQGLQFLFEYFSETQRNKGNFPGRFSGRQFSNSRSEMNVSTLELGDSALYLCASSLFQGINEQYFGPGTRLTVT.

The chain couples TRBV20-1 to TRBJ2-1; 9 bases are shared with TRBD2. Germline CDR1 is DFQATT and CDR2 is SNEGSKA (reference sequence). V lost 6 bases, J lost 2 bases, and 11 bases stayed unmatched. This CDR3 contains 16 residues. This CDR3 is CSAPRVGGGAYNEQFF. CDR3 DNA: TGCAGTGCCCCCCGGGTTGGCGGGGGGGCCTACAATGAGCAGTTCTTC.

The rearrangement uses TRBV9 and TRBJ1-2; unclear D gene. The germline V gene has CDR1 SGDLS and CDR2 YYNGEE. The CDR3 length is 12 residues. Trimming shortened V by 5 bases and J by 8 bases, and 13 bases separated the two germline ends. The CDR3 sequence is CASRSDGSGYTF. CDR3 nucleotide sequence: TGTGCCAGCAGATCGGACGGATCCGGCTACACCTTC.

This clonotype was found once. The chain carries TRBV27 and TRBJ1-2; possibly TRBD1 for D (6 bases). This CDR3 has 14 residues. The germline V gene encodes CDR1 MNHEY and CDR2 SMNVEV (reference sequence). With 6 bases removed from V and 0 bases from J, the gap between germline ends came to 11 bases. This CDR3 is CASRLRGSNYGYTF. In DNA form, the CDR3 reads TGTGCCAGCAGACTCAGGGGATCTAACTATGGCTACACCTTC.

This clonotype appeared a single time. This chain uses TRBV12-3 or TRBV12-4 with TRBJ2-7; D perhaps matches TRBD2 (6 bases). This CDR3 comprises 13 residues. The V end lost 7 bases, the J end lost 6 bases, and 16 bases lay between the germline ends. The CDR3 reads CASKYSRGGEQYF. DNA of the CDR3: TGTGCCAGCAAATACTCGCGGGGCGGCGAGCAGTACTTC.

The chain uses TRBV7-9 and TRBJ2-3; D gene uncertain. This CDR3 is built from 16 residues. Trimming pared 1 base from V and 4 bases from J, leaving 15 bases between. Germline V gene sequence: CDR1 SEHNR, CDR2 FQNEAQ (reference sequence). This CDR3 reads CASSLGGLQISDTQYF. CDR3 sequence (DNA): TGTGCCAGCAGCTTAGGAGGCCTCCAGATTTCAGATACGCAGTATTTT.

This rearrangement joins TRBV24-1 to TRBJ2-1, with D tentatively TRBD1 or TRBD2 (5 bases each). V was cut by 0 bases and J by 6 bases, with 8 bases left in between. The CDR3 is 14 amino acids. Germline V gene data show CDR1 as KGHDR and CDR2 as SFDVKD. The CDR3 nucleotides are TGTGCCACCAGTGATTTGGGGGGTGGCAATGAGCAGTTCTTC. This encodes CATSDLGGGNEQFF.

This chain uses TRBV7-9 with TRBJ2-6; D remains ambiguous. This CDR3 is built from 18 residues. V was cut by 1 base and J by 0 bases, with 13 bases left in between. Germline V gene lookup returns CDR1 SEHNR and CDR2 FQNEAQ (reference sequence). The CDR3 sequence is CASSLGTATYSGANVLTF. CDR3 nucleotides: TGTGCCAGCAGCTTAGGAACAGCCACTTACTCTGGGGCCAACGTCCTGACTTTC. Together with reference TRBV7-9 and TRBJ2-6, the CDR3 gives the full variable domain: DTGVSQNPRHKITKRGQNVTFRCDPISEHNRLYWYRQTLGQGPEFLTYFQNEAQLEKSRLLSDRFSAERPKGSFSTLEIQRTEQGDSAMYLCASSLGTATYSGANVLTFGAGSRLTVL.

V is TRBV5-5 and J is TRBJ2-5; the D is unclear. The V gene lost 4 bases and the J gene lost 5 bases, with 18 bases spanning the gap. In germline, CDR1 is SGHKS, CDR2 YYEKEE (reference sequence). This CDR3 is 15 amino acids long. The CDR3 sequence: CASSLGLPSYETQYF. CDR3 DNA: TGTGCCAGCAGCCTTGGGTTACCCAGTTACGAGACCCAGTACTTC.

V usage is TRBV3-1 and J usage is TRBJ2-5, with TRBD1 matching 7 bases. Trimming cost V 2 bases and J 5 bases; bases outside gene matches: 8. The CDR3 consists of 15 residues. Germline V gives CDR1 LGHDT, CDR2 YNNKEL (reference sequence). The CDR3 sequence is CASSQLETGKETQYF. For the CDR3, the DNA is TGTGCCAGCAGCCAACTCGAGACAGGGAAGGAGACCCAGTACTTC.

Here the CDR3 reads CASSESLDLNEKLFF. The CDR3 bases are TGTGCCAGCAGCGAATCTCTGGACCTGAATGAAAAACTGTTTTTT. The J gene is TRBJ1-4, the V gene TRBV9, with D unclear. The CDR3 totals 15 residues. Germline-derived CDR1 and CDR2 are SGDLS and YYNGEE. V gave up 3 bases and J gave up 5 bases, with 14 bases separating them.

The J gene is TRBJ2-3, the V gene TRBV27; the D is unclear. This CDR3 comprises 12 residues. V was pared by 7 bases and J by 2 bases, with 7 bases between. In germline, CDR1 is MNHEY, CDR2 SMNVEV (reference sequence). CDR3 sequence: CASTLYTDTQYF. CDR3 bases: TGTGCCAGCACCTTATACACAGATACGCAGTATTTT.

The chain recombines TRBV27 with TRBJ1-2, with TRBD1 identical over 7 bases. Per the germline V gene, CDR1 is MNHEY and CDR2 is SMNVEV (reference sequence). CDR3 size: 16 residues. V gave up 2 bases and J gave up 2 bases; unmatched junction bases: 8. For the CDR3, the DNA is TGTGCCAGCAGTTTAGATGCTCGGGACAGAAACTATGGCTACACCTTC. It translates to CASSLDARDRNYGYTF.

The rearrangement links TRBV29-1 to TRBJ1-2; unclear D gene. The V gene's germline CDR1 is SQVTM and CDR2 ANQGSEA. The V and J ends lost 5 bases and 0 bases respectively, with 4 bases between them. The length of the CDR3 is 11 residues. The CDR3 region has the DNA TGCAGCGTTACATCTAACTATGGCTACACCTTC. Translating it yields CSVTSNYGYTF.

This chain joins TRBV20-1 and TRBJ2-3; 8 nucleotides agree with TRBD2. V was clipped by 3 bases and J by 1 base; unmatched bases: 3. The CDR3 is made up of 14 amino acids. Germline V lookup: CDR1 DFQATT, CDR2 SNEGSKA (reference sequence). The chain's CDR3 is CSASPGLGTDTQYF. The CDR3, as DNA: TGCAGTGCTAGTCCGGGACTAGGCACAGATACGCAGTATTTT.

The chain joins TRBV29-1 to TRBJ2-1; 7 bases fit TRBD1. Looked up from germline, CDR1 is SQVTM and CDR2 is ANQGSEA. The V segment lost 7 bases and the J segment 0 bases; nucleotides outside the gene matches: 3. This CDR3 comprises 13 residues. CDR3 coding DNA: TGCAGCGCGAGGACAGGCTCCTACAATGAGCAGTTCTTC. The encoded protein is CSARTGSYNEQFF.

The CDR3 DNA reads TGTGCCAGCAGACGGGACAGGGGGCTGCTCGGGGAGCTGTTTTTT. This translates into CASRRDRGLLGELFF. The chain couples TRBV6-4 to TRBJ2-2; 12 nucleotides match TRBD1. After removal of 6 bases from V and 7 bases from J, the junction contained 6 bases not matched to a gene. Germline CDR1 is MRHNA and CDR2 is SNTAGT. This CDR3 comprises 15 residues.

This chain connects TRBV6-1 to TRBJ2-7, with 9 bases that match TRBD1. J was trimmed by 0 bases and V by 4 bases; bases with no gene match: 7. Germline V gene data show CDR1 as MNHNS and CDR2 as SASEGT. The CDR3 contains 16 residues. The chain's CDR3 is CASSVTGTGTSYEQYF. The CDR3 nucleotides read TGTGCCAGCAGTGTTACCGGGACAGGGACCTCCTACGAGCAGTACTTC.

This chain joins TRBV25-1 and TRBJ1-2, with unresolved D. Germline lookup yields CDR1 MGHDK and CDR2 SYGVNS. This CDR3 comprises 12 residues. Trimming took 4 bases from V and 7 from J, leaving 10 bases between them. The CDR3 region has the DNA TGTGCCAGCAGTGCGTCAGGCTCTGGCTACACCTTC. Translating gives CASSASGSGYTF.

The genes are TRBV5-1 and TRBJ1-1, with 7 bases fitting TRBD1. The V and J ends lost 4 bases and 8 bases, in that order; junction bases with no gene match: 8. Per germline, CDR1 SGHRS and CDR2 YFSETQ. This CDR3 is 13 amino acids long. CDR3 coding DNA: TGCGCCAGCAGCCGGGAACAGGGGATAGAAGCTTTCTTT. This gives the protein CASSREQGIEAFF.

CDR3 coding DNA: TGCAGCGTTTGTCTACTGACCGATAAAGAGACCCAGTACTTC. Amino acid sequence: CSVCLLTDKETQYF. V gene TRBV29-1 combines with J gene TRBJ2-5; D gene ambiguous. The CDR3 has 14 amino acids. Germline values: CDR1 SQVTM, CDR2 ANQGSEA. Trimming left V 5 bases short and J 3 bases short, with 16 bases between.